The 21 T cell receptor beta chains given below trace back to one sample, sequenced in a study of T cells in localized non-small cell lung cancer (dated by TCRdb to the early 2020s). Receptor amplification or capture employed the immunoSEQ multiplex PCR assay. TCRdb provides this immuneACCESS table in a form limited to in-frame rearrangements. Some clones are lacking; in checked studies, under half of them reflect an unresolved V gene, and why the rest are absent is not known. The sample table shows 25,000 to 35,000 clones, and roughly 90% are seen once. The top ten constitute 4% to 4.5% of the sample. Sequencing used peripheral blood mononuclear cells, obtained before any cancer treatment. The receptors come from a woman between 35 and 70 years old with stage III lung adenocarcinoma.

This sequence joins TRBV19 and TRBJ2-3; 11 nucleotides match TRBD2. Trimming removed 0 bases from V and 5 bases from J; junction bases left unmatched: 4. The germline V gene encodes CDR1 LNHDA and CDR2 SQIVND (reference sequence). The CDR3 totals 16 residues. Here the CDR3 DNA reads TGTGCCAGTAGTATAGATACTAGCGGGAGAGAAGATACGCAGTATTTT. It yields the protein CASSIDTSGREDTQYF.

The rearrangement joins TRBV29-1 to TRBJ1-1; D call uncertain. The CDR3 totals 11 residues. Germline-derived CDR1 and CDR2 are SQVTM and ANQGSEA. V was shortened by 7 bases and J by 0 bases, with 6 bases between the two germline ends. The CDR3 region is CSATVNTEAFF. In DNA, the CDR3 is TGCAGCGCAACAGTGAACACTGAAGCTTTCTTT.

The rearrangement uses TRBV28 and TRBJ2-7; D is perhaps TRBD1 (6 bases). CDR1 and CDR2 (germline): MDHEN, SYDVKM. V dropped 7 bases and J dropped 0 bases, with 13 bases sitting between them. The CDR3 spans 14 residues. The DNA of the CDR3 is TGTGCCAGCAACCGACAGGCTAGCTCCTACGAGCAGTACTTC. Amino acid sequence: CASNRQASSYEQYF.

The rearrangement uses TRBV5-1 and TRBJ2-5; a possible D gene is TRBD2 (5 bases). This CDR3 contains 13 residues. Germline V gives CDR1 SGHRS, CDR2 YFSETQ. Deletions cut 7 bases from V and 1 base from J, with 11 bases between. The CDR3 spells CASRPGVQETQYF. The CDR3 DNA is TGCGCCAGCCGCCCCGGGGTCCAAGAGACCCAGTACTTC.

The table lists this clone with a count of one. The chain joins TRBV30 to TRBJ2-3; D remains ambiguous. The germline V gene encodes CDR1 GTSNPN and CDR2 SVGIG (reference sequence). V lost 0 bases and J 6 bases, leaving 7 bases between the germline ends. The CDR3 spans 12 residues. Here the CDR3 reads CAWSVASDTQYF. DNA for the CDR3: TGTGCCTGGAGTGTTGCGTCGGATACGCAGTATTTT.

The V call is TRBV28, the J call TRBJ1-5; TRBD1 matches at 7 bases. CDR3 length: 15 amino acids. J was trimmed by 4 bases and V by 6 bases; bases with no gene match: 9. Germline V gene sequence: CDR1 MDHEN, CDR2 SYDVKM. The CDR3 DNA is TGTGCCAGCAGCCGAACAGGGGCCAATAATCAGCCCCAGCATTTT. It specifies CASSRTGANNQPQHF.

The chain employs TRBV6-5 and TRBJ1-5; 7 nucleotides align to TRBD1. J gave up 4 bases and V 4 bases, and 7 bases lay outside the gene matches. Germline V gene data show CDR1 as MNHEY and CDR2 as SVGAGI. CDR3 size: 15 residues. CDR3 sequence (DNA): TGTGCCAGCAGTTCTCGACAGGGAGGAAATCAGCCCCAGCATTTT. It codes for CASSSRQGGNQPQHF.

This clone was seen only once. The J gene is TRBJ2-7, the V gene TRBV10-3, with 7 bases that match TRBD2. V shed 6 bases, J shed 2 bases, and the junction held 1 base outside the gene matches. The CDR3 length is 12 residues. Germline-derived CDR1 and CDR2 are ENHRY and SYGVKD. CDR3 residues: CAIRGRAYEQYF. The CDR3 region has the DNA TGTGCCATCAGAGGGAGGGCCTACGAGCAGTACTTC.

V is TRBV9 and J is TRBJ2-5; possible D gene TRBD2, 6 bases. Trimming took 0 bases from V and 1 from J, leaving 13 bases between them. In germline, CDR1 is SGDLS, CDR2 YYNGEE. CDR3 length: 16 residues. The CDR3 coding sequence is TGTGCCAGCAGCGTAGGGATAGCGGACCGCCAAGAGACCCAGTACTTC. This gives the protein CASSVGIADRQETQYF.

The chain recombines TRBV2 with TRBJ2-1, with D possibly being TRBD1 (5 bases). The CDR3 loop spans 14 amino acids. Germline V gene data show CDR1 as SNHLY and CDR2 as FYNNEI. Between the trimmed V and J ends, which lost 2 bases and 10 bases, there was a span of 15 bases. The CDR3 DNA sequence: TGTGCCAGCAGTGAAAGGCCCGAACAGGTCGAGCAGTTCTTC. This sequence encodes CASSERPEQVEQFF.

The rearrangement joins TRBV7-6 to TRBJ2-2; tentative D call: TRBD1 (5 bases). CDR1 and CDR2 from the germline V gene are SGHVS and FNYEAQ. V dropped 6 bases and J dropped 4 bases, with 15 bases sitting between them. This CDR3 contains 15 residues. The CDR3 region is CASRFDSTSTGELFF. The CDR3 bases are TGTGCCAGCAGGTTCGACAGTACCAGCACCGGGGAGCTGTTTTTT.

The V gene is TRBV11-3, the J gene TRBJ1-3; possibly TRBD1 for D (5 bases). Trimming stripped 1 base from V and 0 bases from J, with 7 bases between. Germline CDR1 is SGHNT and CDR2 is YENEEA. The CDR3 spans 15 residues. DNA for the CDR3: TGTGCCAGCAGCTTAGCTACAGGCTCTGGAAACACCATATATTTT. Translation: CASSLATGSGNTIYF.

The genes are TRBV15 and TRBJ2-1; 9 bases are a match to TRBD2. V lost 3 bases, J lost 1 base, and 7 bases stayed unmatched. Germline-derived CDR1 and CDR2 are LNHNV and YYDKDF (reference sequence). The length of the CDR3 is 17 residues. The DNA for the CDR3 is TGTGCCACCAGCAGGGATAGCCTAGCGGGGTCCTACAATGAGCAGTTCTTC. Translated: CATSRDSLAGSYNEQFF.

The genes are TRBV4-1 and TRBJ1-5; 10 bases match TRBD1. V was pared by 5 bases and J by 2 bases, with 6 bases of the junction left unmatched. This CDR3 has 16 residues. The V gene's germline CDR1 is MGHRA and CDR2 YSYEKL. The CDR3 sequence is CASSDRGLRGNQPQHF. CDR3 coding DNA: TGCGCCAGCAGCGACAGGGGGCTCAGGGGCAATCAGCCCCAGCATTTT.

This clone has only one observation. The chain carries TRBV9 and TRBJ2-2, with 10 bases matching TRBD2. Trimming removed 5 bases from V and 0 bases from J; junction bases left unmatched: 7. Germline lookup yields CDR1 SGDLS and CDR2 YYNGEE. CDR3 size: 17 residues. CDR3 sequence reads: CASSPISGRTNTGELFF. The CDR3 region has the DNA TGTGCCAGCAGTCCGATTAGCGGGAGGACGAACACCGGGGAGCTGTTTTTT.

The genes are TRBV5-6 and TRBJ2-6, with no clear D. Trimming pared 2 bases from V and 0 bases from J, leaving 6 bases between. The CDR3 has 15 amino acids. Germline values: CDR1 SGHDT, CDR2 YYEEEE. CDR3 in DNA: TGTGCCAGCAGCTTATCACCCTCTGGGGCCAACGTCCTGACTTTC. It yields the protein CASSLSPSGANVLTF.

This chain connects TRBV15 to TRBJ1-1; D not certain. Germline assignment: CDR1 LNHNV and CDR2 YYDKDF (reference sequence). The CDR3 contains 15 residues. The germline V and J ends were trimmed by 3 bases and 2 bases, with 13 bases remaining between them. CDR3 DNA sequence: TGTGCCACCAGCAGCCAGGCGAGGGCAAACACTGAAGCTTTCTTT. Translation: CATSSQARANTEAFF.

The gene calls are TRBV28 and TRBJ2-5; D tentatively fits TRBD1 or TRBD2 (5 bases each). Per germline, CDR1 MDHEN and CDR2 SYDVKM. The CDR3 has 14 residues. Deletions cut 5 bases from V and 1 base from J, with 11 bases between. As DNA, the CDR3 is TGTGCCAGCAGTGCCGGGACGAGCCAAGAGACCCAGTACTTC. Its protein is CASSAGTSQETQYF.

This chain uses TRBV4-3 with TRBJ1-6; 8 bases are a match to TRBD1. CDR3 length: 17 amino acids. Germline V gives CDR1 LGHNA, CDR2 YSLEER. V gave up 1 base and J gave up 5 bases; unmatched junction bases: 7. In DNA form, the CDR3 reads TGCGCCAGCAGCCAAGGAACTGGCAGGGGGCATAATTCACCCCTCCACTTT. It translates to CASSQGTGRGHNSPLHF.

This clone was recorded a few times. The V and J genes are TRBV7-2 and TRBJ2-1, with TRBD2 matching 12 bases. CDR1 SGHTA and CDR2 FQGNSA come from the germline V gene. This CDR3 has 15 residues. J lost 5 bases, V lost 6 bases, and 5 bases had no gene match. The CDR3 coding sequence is TGTGCCAGCAGAAAAAGACTAGCGGGAGACAATGAGCAGTTCTTC. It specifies CASRKRLAGDNEQFF.

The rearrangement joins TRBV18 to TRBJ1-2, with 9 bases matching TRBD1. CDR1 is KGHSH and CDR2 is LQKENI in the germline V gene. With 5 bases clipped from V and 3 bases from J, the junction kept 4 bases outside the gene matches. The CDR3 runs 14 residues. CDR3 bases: TGTGCCAGCTCATACGGACAGGGGTACTATGGCTACACCTTC. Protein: CASSYGQGYYGYTF.